The 12 T cell receptor beta chains listed next were all sequenced from one sample in a study of blood T cell repertoires in COVID-19. Clones were sequenced by immunoSEQ multiplex PCR, and TCRdb holds only the in-frame ones, with some missing. The data hold approximately 180,000 clones, with about 88% observed a single time. Sequenced: PBMCs or T cells enriched from blood (not recorded which). The receptors derive from a woman aged 40 to 49 with acute COVID-19.

The CDR3 here is CASTTGGPYNEQFF. For the CDR3, the DNA is TGTGCCAGCACAACGGGGGGGCCTTACAATGAGCAGTTCTTC. V usage is TRBV27 and J usage is TRBJ2-1; the match to TRBD2 covers 8 bases. Germline CDR1 MNHEY, CDR2 SMNVEV (reference sequence). The CDR3 covers 14 residues. V lost 7 bases and J lost 4; bases outside the gene matches: 6.

J is TRBJ1-1 and V is TRBV6-6, with TRBD1 identical over 9 bases. V lost 8 bases to trimming and J lost 6 bases; unmatched junction nucleotides: 4. The CDR3 consists of 12 residues. The germline V gene has CDR1 MNHNY and CDR2 SVGAGI (reference sequence). The CDR3 nucleotides are TGTGCCAGCCGAACAGGGGGCCCTGAAGCTTTCTTT. Amino acid sequence: CASRTGGPEAFF.

The rearrangement links TRBV7-9 to TRBJ2-7, with 14 bases matching TRBD2. Losses at the gene ends were 3 bases for V and 6 bases for J; bases not matched to a gene: 7. CDR1 and CDR2 from the germline V gene are SEHNR and FQNEAQ (reference sequence). This CDR3 contains 16 residues. CDR3: CASSLVTSGREGEQYF. The CDR3 region has the DNA TGTGCCAGCAGCTTGGTGACTAGCGGGAGGGAGGGCGAGCAGTACTTC.

The chain is built from TRBV7-9 and TRBJ1-4; D may be TRBD1 (5 bases). V was cut by 1 base and J by 2 bases, with 11 bases left in between. CDR1 is SEHNR, CDR2 FQNEAQ, per germline (reference sequence). The length of the CDR3 is 16 residues. CDR3 nucleotides: TGTGCCAGCAGCTTAGGGCGGGGACGGACTAATGAAAAACTGTTTTTT. It codes for CASSLGRGRTNEKLFF.

The chain joins TRBV9 to TRBJ2-2; 11 bases align to TRBD1. The ends lost 0 bases at V and 4 bases at J; junction bases unmatched: 5. From germline, CDR1 is SGDLS and CDR2 YYNGEE. CDR3 length equals 17 residues. The CDR3, as DNA: TGTGCCAGCAGCGTAGAAGAAGGGACAGGGGGCACCGGGGAGCTGTTTTTT. It translates to CASSVEEGTGGTGELFF.

The chain uses TRBV15 and TRBJ2-7; TRBD2 agrees at 8 bases. CDR1 and CDR2 (germline): LNHNV, YYDKDF (reference sequence). This CDR3 region has 15 residues. Germline trimming cut 1 base from V and 2 bases from J; bases unmatched to any gene: 4. CDR3 amino acids: CATSRAGGNPYEQYF. In nucleotides, the CDR3 is TGTGCCACCAGCAGAGCGGGAGGGAACCCCTACGAGCAGTACTTC.

The V call is TRBV5-1, the J call TRBJ2-6; a possible D gene is TRBD2 (6 bases). The CDR3 length is 17 residues. Germline CDR1 SGHRS, CDR2 YFSETQ. V was trimmed by 0 bases and J by 4 bases, leaving 14 bases between them. The CDR3 DNA is TGCGCCAGCAGCTTGGTCCCCACTAGCACCGGGGCCAACGTCCTGACTTTC. Encoded protein: CASSLVPTSTGANVLTF.

V gene TRBV27 combines with J gene TRBJ2-5; D is perhaps TRBD2 (6 bases). CDR3 length: 17 amino acids. The V and J ends lost 6 bases and 3 bases respectively, with 23 bases between them. CDR1 and CDR2 (germline): MNHEY, SMNVEV (reference sequence). In DNA form, the CDR3 reads TGTGCCAGCAGCCCCGTTGGCCTGCTCCGGAGGGAAGAGACCCAGTACTTC. This gives the protein CASSPVGLLRREETQYF.

The chain uses TRBV7-2 and TRBJ2-7, with D tentatively TRBD2 (5 bases). Germline V gene data show CDR1 as SGHTA and CDR2 as FQGNSA. Trimming pared 5 bases from V and 3 bases from J, leaving 14 bases between. This CDR3 region has 14 residues. The CDR3 nucleotides are TGTGCCAGCAGCCCTAATGGAGGCGGCTACGAGCAGTACTTC. This sequence encodes CASSPNGGGYEQYF. The entire variable domain, with the rest obtained from reference TRBV7-2 and TRBJ2-7, is as follows: GAGVSQSPSNKVTEKGKDVELRCDPISGHTALYWYRQSLGQGLEFLIYFQGNSAPDKSGLPSDRFSAERTGGSVSTLTIQRTQQEDSAVYLCASSPNGGGYEQYFGPGTRLTVT.

V is TRBV7-9 and J is TRBJ2-3; D possibly corresponds to TRBD2 (6 bases). This CDR3 region has 15 residues. Germline-derived CDR1 and CDR2 are SEHNR and FQNEAQ (reference sequence). V lost 5 bases to trimming and J lost 0 bases, with 12 bases between them. The CDR3 loop reads CASSQDGTSTDTQYF. CDR3 in DNA: TGTGCCAGCAGCCAGGACGGGACTAGCACAGATACGCAGTATTTT.

The genes are TRBV19 and TRBJ1-2; no reliable D call. The CDR3 covers 11 residues. Germline loops: CDR1 LNHDA, CDR2 SQIVND (reference sequence). V was shortened by 9 bases and J by 5 bases, with 10 bases between the two germline ends. The CDR3 region is CARSSGYGYTF. CDR3 sequence (DNA): TGTGCCAGATCATCGGGGTATGGCTACACCTTC.

The rearrangement links TRBV3-1 (or the pseudogene TRBV3-2) to TRBJ2-3, with 13 bases fitting TRBD2. The trim removed 2 bases at V and 3 bases at J, leaving 20 bases unmatched. CDR1 is LGHDT and CDR2 is YNNKEL in the germline V gene (reference sequence). This CDR3 region has 22 residues. CDR3: CASSQPQWTSGSLCVITDTQYF. The CDR3 DNA follows: TGTGCCAGCAGCCAACCCCAGTGGACTAGCGGGAGTCTCTGCGTTATAACAGATACGCAGTATTTT.